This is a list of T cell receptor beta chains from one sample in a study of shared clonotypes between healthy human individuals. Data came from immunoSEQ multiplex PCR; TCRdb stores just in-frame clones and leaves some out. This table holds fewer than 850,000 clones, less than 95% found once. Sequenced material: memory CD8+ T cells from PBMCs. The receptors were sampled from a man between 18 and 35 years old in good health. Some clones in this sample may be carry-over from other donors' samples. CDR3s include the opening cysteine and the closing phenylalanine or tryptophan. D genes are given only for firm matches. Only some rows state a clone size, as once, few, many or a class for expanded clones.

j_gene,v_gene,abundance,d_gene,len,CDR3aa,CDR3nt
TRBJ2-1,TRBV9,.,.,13,CASSVETLNEQFF,TGTGCCAGCAGCGTAGAAACTTTAAATGAGCAGTTCTTC
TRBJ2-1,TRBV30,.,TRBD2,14,CAWSRGAGLSEQFF,TGTGCCTGGAGTAGGGGAGCGGGGTTATCTGAGCAGTTCTTC
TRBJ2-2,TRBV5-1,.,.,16,CASSLAGGPYTGELFF,TGCGCCAGCAGCTTGGCCGGCGGCCCCTACACCGGGGAGCTGTTTTTT
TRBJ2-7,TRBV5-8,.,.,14,CASSFGRASYEQYF,TGTGCCAGCAGCTTCGGACGGGCGTCCTACGAGCAGTACTTC
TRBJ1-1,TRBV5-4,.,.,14,CASSLEGGRTEAFF,TGTGCCAGCAGCTTGGAAGGGGGAAGGACTGAAGCTTTCTTT
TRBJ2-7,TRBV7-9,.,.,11,CASSLPGEQYF,TGTGCCAGCAGCCTCCCGGGCGAGCAGTACTTC
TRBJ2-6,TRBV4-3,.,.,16,CASSQDTGNGANVLTF,TGCGCCAGCAGCCAAGATACAGGGAATGGGGCCAACGTCCTGACTTTC
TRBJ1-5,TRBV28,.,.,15,CASSLPSGGNQPQHF,TGTGCCAGCAGCCTCCCCAGCGGCGGAAATCAGCCCCAGCATTTT
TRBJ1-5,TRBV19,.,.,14,CASSIGAPAQPQHF,TGTGCCAGTAGTATAGGGGCTCCGGCACAGCCCCAGCATTTT
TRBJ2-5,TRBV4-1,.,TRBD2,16,CASSQDKGRAGETQYF,TGCGCCAGCAGCCAAGATAAGGGGAGGGCCGGGGAGACCCAGTACTTC
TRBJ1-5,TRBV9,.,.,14,CASSVGPGNQPQHF,TGTGCCAGCAGCGTAGGTCCGGGGAATCAGCCCCAGCATTTT
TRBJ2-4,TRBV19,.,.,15,CASRMRGPAKNIQYF,TGTGCCAGTAGGATGCGGGGCCCAGCCAAAAACATTCAGTACTTC
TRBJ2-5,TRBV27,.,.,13,CASSSPYQETQYF,TGTGCCAGCAGTTCCCCTTACCAAGAGACCCAGTACTTC
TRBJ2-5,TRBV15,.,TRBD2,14,CATSTGLEQETQYF,TGTGCCACCAGCACCGGACTAGAACAAGAGACCCAGTACTTC
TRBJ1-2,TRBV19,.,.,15,CASSIITGDSYGYAF,TGTGCCAGTAGTATCATAACAGGAGATTCCTATGGCTACGCCTTC
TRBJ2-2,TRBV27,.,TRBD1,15,CASSPGTVNTGELFF,TGTGCCAGCAGTCCCGGGACAGTGAACACCGGGGAGCTGTTTTTT
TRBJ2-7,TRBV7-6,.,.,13,CASSPPGTYEQYF,TGTGCCAGCAGCCCGCCAGGTACCTACGAGCAGTACTTC
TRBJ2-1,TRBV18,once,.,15,CASSPGRAAYNEQFF,TGTGCCAGCTCACCAGGGCGGGCCGCCTACAATGAGCAGTTCTTC
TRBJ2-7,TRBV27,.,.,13,CASSLGPSYEQYF,TGTGCCAGCAGTTTAGGGCCCAGCTACGAGCAGTACTTC
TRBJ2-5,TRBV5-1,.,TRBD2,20,CASSPFLILAGGPYQETQYF,TGCGCCAGCAGCCCGTTTCTCATTCTAGCGGGAGGGCCGTACCAAGAGACCCAGTACTTC
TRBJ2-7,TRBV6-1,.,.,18,CASSEAVWWQEISYEQYF,TGTGCCAGCAGTGAAGCGGTTTGGTGGCAGGAGATCTCCTACGAGCAGTACTTC
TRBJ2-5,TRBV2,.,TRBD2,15,CASSRLAGALETQYF,TGTGCCAGCAGTAGACTAGCGGGGGCACTTGAGACCCAGTACTTC
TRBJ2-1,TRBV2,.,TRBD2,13,CAARTSGHNEQFF,TGTGCCGCTAGGACTAGCGGTCACAATGAGCAGTTCTTC
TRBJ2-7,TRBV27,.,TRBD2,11,CASSSGLAEYF,TGTGCCAGCAGTTCGGGACTAGCGGAGTACTTC
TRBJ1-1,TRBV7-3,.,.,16,CASSQIGGPTGSEAFF,TGTGCCAGCAGCCAAATCGGCGGACCTACGGGATCTGAAGCTTTCTTT
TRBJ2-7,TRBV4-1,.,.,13,CASSQDMYSNVYF,TGCGCCAGCAGCCAAGACATGTATAGTAACGTCTACTTC
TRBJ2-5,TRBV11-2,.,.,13,CASTRRGEETQYF,TGTGCCAGCACCAGGAGAGGGGAAGAGACCCAGTACTTC
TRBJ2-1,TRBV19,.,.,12,CASSISYNEQFF,TGTGCCAGTAGTATTAGTTACAATGAGCAGTTCTTC
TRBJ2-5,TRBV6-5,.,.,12,CASRSGLETQYF,TGTGCCAGCAGGTCGGGTTTGGAGACCCAGTACTTC
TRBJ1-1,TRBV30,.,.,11,CAWSDWTEAFF,TGTGCCTGGAGTGACTGGACTGAAGCTTTCTTT
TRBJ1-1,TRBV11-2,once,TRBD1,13,CASSLTGGREAFF,TGTGCCAGCAGCTTAACAGGGGGCCGTGAAGCTTTCTTT
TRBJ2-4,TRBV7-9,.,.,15,CASSLAGRAKNIQYF,TGTGCCAGCAGCTTAGCCGGCAGGGCCAAAAACATTCAGTACTTC
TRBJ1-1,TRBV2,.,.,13,CASIRLGGTEAFF,TGTGCCAGCATTAGATTAGGAGGGACTGAAGCTTTCTTT
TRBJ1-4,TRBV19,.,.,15,CASSMGGAGTEKLFF,TGTGCCAGTAGTATGGGCGGCGCTGGGACGGAAAAACTGTTTTTT
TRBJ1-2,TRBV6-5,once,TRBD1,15,CASISRAGGIYGYTF,TGTGCCAGCATCTCCCGCGCAGGGGGGATCTATGGCTACACCTTC
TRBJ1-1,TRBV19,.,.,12,CASSIMGAEAFF,TGTGCCAGTAGTATTATGGGGGCTGAAGCTTTCTTT
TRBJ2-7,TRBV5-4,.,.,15,CASSPRGGVAYEQYF,TGTGCCAGCAGCCCACGAGGAGGGGTGGCCTACGAGCAGTACTTC
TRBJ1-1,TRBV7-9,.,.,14,CASSLGGFHTEAFF,TGTGCCAGCAGCCTGGGGGGGTTCCACACTGAAGCTTTCTTT
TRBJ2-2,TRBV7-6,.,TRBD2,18,CASSLAGPRGLVSGELFF,TGTGCCAGCAGCTTAGCGGGACCGAGAGGACTAGTTTCCGGGGAGCTGTTTTTT
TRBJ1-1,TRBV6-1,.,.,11,CASVGYTEAFF,TGTGCCAGTGTAGGATACACTGAAGCTTTCTTT
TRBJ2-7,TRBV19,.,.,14,CASSFASMGYEQYF,TGTGCCAGTAGTTTTGCAAGTATGGGGTACGAGCAGTACTTC
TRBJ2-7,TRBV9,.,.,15,CASSPTASTAYEQYF,TGTGCCAGCAGCCCAACCGCATCGACAGCCTACGAGCAGTACTTC
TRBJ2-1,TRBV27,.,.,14,CASSFQRAYNEQFF,TGTGCCAGCAGTTTCCAGCGGGCGTACAATGAGCAGTTCTTC
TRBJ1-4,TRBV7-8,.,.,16,CASSPIYRATNEKLFF,TGTGCCAGCAGCCCTATTTACAGGGCAACTAATGAAAAACTGTTTTTT
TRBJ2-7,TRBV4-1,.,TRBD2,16,CASSPDSGTSGREQYF,TGCGCCAGCAGCCCTGACTCTGGGACTAGCGGGCGAGAGCAGTACTTC
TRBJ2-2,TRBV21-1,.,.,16,CASSPGGQEDPGELFF,TGTGCCAGCAGCCCCGGGGGACAGGAGGACCCCGGGGAGCTGTTTTTT
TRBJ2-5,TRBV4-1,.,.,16,CASSQDVYLNQETQYF,TGCGCCAGCAGCCAAGATGTGTACCTCAACCAAGAGACCCAGTACTTC
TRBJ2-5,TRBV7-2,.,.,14,CASTWQRGSKTQYF,TGTGCCAGCACTTGGCAGAGGGGGAGCAAGACCCAGTACTTC
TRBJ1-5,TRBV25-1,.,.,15,CASSDVASNNQPQHF,TGTGCCAGCAGTGATGTGGCGTCGAACAATCAGCCCCAGCATTTT
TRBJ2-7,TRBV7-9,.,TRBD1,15,CASSHRDRSSYEQYF,TGTGCCAGCAGCCACCGGGACAGGAGCTCCTACGAGCAGTACTTC
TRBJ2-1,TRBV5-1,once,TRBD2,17,CASSLGLLAGGNNEQFF,TGCGCCAGCAGCTTGGGCCTCCTAGCGGGAGGCAACAATGAGCAGTTCTTC